A selection of T cell receptor beta chains follows, all from one sample in a study of Ad26.COV2.S vaccination and SARS-CoV-2 variants. The protocol was immunoSEQ multiplex PCR, while the TCRdb copy is restricted to in-frame clones and leaves out a portion. The profile shows 200,000 to 300,000 clones, roughly 88% of them singletons. The sample consisted of peripheral blood, taken in a trial of Ad26.COV2.S vaccine versus placebo. Source of these receptors: a person aged 18-60 years who received the Ad26.COV2.S COVID-19 vaccine or a placebo. The CDR3 runs from the conserved cysteine through the conserved F or W. A D gene is named only where the DNA matches it firmly.

V gene: TRBV11-3
D gene: TRBD2
CDR3 length: 15
J gene: TRBJ2-7
CDR3 protein: CASSLRGGPSYEQYF
CDR3 DNA: TGTGCCAGCAGCTTACGCGGGGGGCCTTCCTACGAGCAGTACTTC

V gene: TRBV6-6
D gene: -
CDR3 length: 15
J gene: TRBJ2-1
CDR3 protein: CASSYSGTVYNEQFF
CDR3 DNA: TGTGCCAGCAGTTACTCGGGGACTGTCTACAATGAGCAGTTCTTC

V gene: TRBV7-2
D gene: TRBD2
CDR3 length: 13
J gene: TRBJ2-7
CDR3 protein: CASSKRGPSEQYF
CDR3 DNA: TGTGCCAGCAGCAAGCGGGGCCCCTCCGAGCAGTACTTC

V gene: TRBV28
D gene: TRBD1
CDR3 length: 17
J gene: TRBJ1-1
CDR3 protein: CASRSAGQGSTNTEAFF
CDR3 DNA: TGTGCCAGCAGATCCGCGGGACAGGGGTCGACGAACACTGAAGCTTTCTTT

V gene: TRBV7-2
D gene: -
CDR3 length: 15
J gene: TRBJ2-1
CDR3 protein: CASSFNQGPYNEQFF
CDR3 DNA: TGTGCCAGCAGCTTCAACCAGGGCCCCTACAATGAGCAGTTCTTC

V gene: TRBV10-3
D gene: TRBD1
CDR3 length: 12
J gene: TRBJ2-7
CDR3 protein: CATTGTGLEQYF
CDR3 DNA: TGTGCCACCACCGGGACAGGGCTCGAGCAGTACTTC

V gene: TRBV3-1/TRBV3-2
D gene: -
CDR3 length: 14
J gene: TRBJ1-5
CDR3 protein: CASSQGGGYQPQHF
CDR3 DNA: TGTGCCAGCAGCCAAGGGGGAGGGTATCAGCCCCAGCATTTT

V gene: TRBV7-9
D gene: TRBD1
CDR3 length: 14
J gene: TRBJ1-1
CDR3 protein: CASSPGTGETRSFF
CDR3 DNA: TGTGCCAGCAGCCCCGGGACAGGGGAAACGAGATCTTTCTTT

V gene: TRBV9
D gene: TRBD2
CDR3 length: 15
J gene: TRBJ2-7
CDR3 protein: CASSVAGGAAYEQYF
CDR3 DNA: TGTGCCAGCAGCGTAGCCGGGGGGGCCGCCTACGAGCAGTACTTC

V gene: TRBV18
D gene: TRBD1
CDR3 length: 15
J gene: TRBJ2-1
CDR3 protein: CASSPSGQGNNEQFF
CDR3 DNA: TGTGCCAGCTCACCATCAGGACAGGGAAACAATGAGCAGTTCTTC

V gene: TRBV28
D gene: TRBD2
CDR3 length: 14
J gene: TRBJ2-7
CDR3 protein: CASSGTSGGAEQYF
CDR3 DNA: TGTGCCAGCAGCGGGACTAGCGGGGGGGCCGAGCAGTACTTC

V gene: TRBV27
D gene: TRBD2
CDR3 length: 19
J gene: TRBJ2-1
CDR3 protein: CASTRKTSGGSLSYNEQFF
CDR3 DNA: TGTGCCAGCACTCGTAAGACTAGCGGGGGGTCACTCTCCTACAATGAGCAGTTCTTC

V gene: TRBV7-2
D gene: TRBD2
CDR3 length: 15
J gene: TRBJ2-5
CDR3 protein: CASSHTSGRPETQYF
CDR3 DNA: TGTGCCAGCAGCCACACAAGCGGGAGGCCGGAGACCCAGTACTTC

V gene: TRBV5-6
D gene: -
CDR3 length: 14
J gene: TRBJ2-7
CDR3 protein: CASSLEGSSYEQYF
CDR3 DNA: TGTGCCAGCAGCTTGGAAGGGTCCTCCTACGAGCAGTACTTC